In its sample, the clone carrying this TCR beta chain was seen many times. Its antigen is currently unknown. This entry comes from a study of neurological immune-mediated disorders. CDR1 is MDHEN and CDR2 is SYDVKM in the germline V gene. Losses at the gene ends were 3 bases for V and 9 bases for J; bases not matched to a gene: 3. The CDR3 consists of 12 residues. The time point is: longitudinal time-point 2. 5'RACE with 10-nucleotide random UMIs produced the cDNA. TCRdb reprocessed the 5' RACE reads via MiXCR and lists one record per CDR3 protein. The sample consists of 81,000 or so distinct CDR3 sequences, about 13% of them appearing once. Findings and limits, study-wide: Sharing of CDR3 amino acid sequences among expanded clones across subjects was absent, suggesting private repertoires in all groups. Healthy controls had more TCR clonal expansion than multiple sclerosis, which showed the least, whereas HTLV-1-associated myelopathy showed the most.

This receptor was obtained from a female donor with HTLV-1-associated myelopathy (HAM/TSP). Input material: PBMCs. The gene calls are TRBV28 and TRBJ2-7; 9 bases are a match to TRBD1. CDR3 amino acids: CASSFGTGLQYF. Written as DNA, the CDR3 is TGTGCCAGCAGTTTTGGGACAGGGTTGCAGTACTTC.